This TCR beta chain was captured in a study of CD8+ T cells in alopecia areata. Study as a whole: Administration of oral tofacitinib to treated patients was at 5 to 10 mg twice daily. The protocol delivered tofacitinib for 6 to 18 months, then withdrew it for 6 months. Study results and limitations: The study found higher clonality in lesional than normal scalp, especially in alopecia totalis/universalis.

cDNA reverse transcribed from extracted RNA served as the sequencing template. Assay used: immunoSEQ multiplex PCR; TCRdb lists only in-frame clones, some missing. The sample yields 150,000 to 200,000 clones, approximately 59% seen once. This CDR3 spans 19 amino acids. J was trimmed by 0 bases and V by 5 bases; bases with no gene match: 13. Per germline, CDR1 MNHEY and CDR2 SMNVEV (reference sequence). In regard to this clone: Its target is unknown.

This sequence originates from a human donor with alopecia areata. The J gene is TRBJ2-6, the V gene TRBV27; 7 bases agree with TRBD1. Sequencing was performed on CD4+ T cells sorted from blood, taken at week 0. CDR3 bases: TGTGCCAGCAGTAGCTCCCGGACAGGTACCGACTCTGGGGCCAACGTCCTGACTTTC. Residues: CASSSSRTGTDSGANVLTF.